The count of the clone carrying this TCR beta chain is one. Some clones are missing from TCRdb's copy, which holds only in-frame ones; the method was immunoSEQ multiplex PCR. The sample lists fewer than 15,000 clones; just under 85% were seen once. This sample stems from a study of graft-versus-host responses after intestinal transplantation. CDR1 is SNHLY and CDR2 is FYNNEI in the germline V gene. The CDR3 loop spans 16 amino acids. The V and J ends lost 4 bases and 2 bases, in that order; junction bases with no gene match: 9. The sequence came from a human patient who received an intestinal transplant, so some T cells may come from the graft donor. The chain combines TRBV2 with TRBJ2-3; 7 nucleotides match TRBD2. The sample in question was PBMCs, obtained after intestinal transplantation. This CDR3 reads CASSGGTTSNTDTQYF. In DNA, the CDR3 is TGTGCCAGCAGTGGGGGGACTACCTCCAACACAGATACGCAGTATTTT.